This entry lists 10 T cell receptor beta chains sequenced from one sample in a study of shared clonotypes between healthy human individuals. Method: immunoSEQ multiplex PCR; TCRdb's copy keeps in-frame clones and lacks some. In the table there are about 1 million clones, roughly 70% of which are singletons. The sequencing input was memory CD4+ T cells sorted from blood. The sample's subset: CD45RA-negative fraction. These receptors were collected from a man in his late teens or twenties in good health.

The chain joins TRBV15 to TRBJ2-5; unclear D gene. Trimming removed 5 bases at V and 1 base at J, with 11 bases between. The CDR3 runs 14 residues. The germline gives CDR1 LNHNV, CDR2 YYDKDF (reference sequence). The CDR3 sequence is CATSPGQSQETQYF. CDR3 nucleotides: TGTGCCACCAGCCCCGGGCAATCCCAAGAGACCCAGTACTTC.

The J gene is TRBJ2-7, the V gene TRBV6-5; 9 bases are a match to TRBD1. In germline, CDR1 is MNHEY, CDR2 SVGAGI. Germline trimming cut 5 bases from V and 4 bases from J; bases unmatched to any gene: 6. The CDR3 is made up of 14 amino acids. This CDR3 reads CASSLFDRGYEQYF. CDR3 sequence (DNA): TGTGCCAGCAGTCTCTTTGACAGGGGGTACGAGCAGTACTTC.

This chain links TRBV7-8 with TRBJ2-1; no clear D gene. Germline V gives CDR1 SGHVS, CDR2 FQNEAQ. The CDR3 length is 15 residues. V was clipped by 5 bases and J by 10 bases, with 21 bases between them. The CDR3 DNA reads TGTGCCAGCAGCCAGAGTGGTGTGGGTTTGGGGGAGCAGTTCTTC. Its protein is CASSQSGVGLGEQFF.

The rearrangement links TRBV7-9 to TRBJ2-4; no firm D call. The CDR3 runs to 13 residues. Between the trimmed V and J ends, which lost 0 bases and 10 bases, there was a span of 10 bases. Germline CDR1 is SEHNR and CDR2 is FQNEAQ (reference sequence). Written as DNA, the CDR3 is TGTGCCAGCAGCTTAGCGGGGATCCCTATTCAGTACTTC. Protein: CASSLAGIPIQYF.

The chain links TRBV5-5 to TRBJ2-6, with D perhaps matching TRBD2 (6 bases). Trimming pared 3 bases from V and 4 bases from J, leaving 17 bases between. From germline, CDR1 is SGHKS and CDR2 YYEKEE (reference sequence). This CDR3 is 17 amino acids long. The CDR3 protein is CASSSVGTGDGANVLTF. Written as DNA, the CDR3 is TGTGCCAGCAGCTCGGTCGGGACTGGGGACGGGGCCAACGTCCTGACTTTC.

This clone occurred many times. The genes are TRBV7-2 and TRBJ2-1, with a possible D match to TRBD2 (6 bases). This CDR3 contains 13 residues. The germline V gene has CDR1 SGHTA and CDR2 FQGNSA. V was shortened by 8 bases and J by 5 bases, with 13 bases between the two germline ends. The CDR3 DNA reads as TGTGCCAGCGGGACTCCGTCCAACAATGAGCAGTTCTTC. It encodes CASGTPSNNEQFF.

The J gene is TRBJ2-2, the V gene TRBV19; TRBD2 matches at 7 bases. Germline lookup yields CDR1 LNHDA and CDR2 SQIVND (reference sequence). The V gene end was trimmed by 1 base and the J gene end by 0 bases; junction bases not matched to a gene: 8. This CDR3 region has 18 residues. CDR3 nucleotide sequence: TGTGCCAGTAGTATAGGTGGGGCGGGAGCCGCGAACACCGGGGAGCTGTTTTTT. This gives the protein CASSIGGAGAANTGELFF.

This chain uses TRBV4-2 with TRBJ1-1, with D perhaps matching TRBD1 (6 bases). The CDR3 contains 16 residues. V shed 0 bases and J shed 7 bases, with 18 bases lying between them. Germline CDR1 is LGHNA and CDR2 is YNFKEQ. CDR3 nucleotides: TGTGCCAGCAGCCAAGAAGGGGGAATGGCAGGGAGTGAAGCTTTCTTT. As protein: CASSQEGGMAGSEAFF.

The chain is built from TRBV11-3 and TRBJ2-3, with TRBD1 matching 7 bases. The CDR3 extends over 18 amino acids. The junction had 10 bases not matched to a gene; V was cut back by 1 base and J by 0 bases. Germline V gene sequence: CDR1 SGHNT, CDR2 YENEEA. The CDR3 DNA reads TGTGCCAGCAGCTTAGGGGTGTTTGGGACAGAAAGCACAGATACGCAGTATTTT. This translates into CASSLGVFGTESTDTQYF.

The CDR3 reads CAWSVGQGSQETQYF. CDR3 sequence (DNA): TGTGCCTGGAGTGTAGGGCAGGGGTCCCAAGAGACCCAGTACTTC. The rearrangement joins TRBV30 to TRBJ2-5; TRBD1 is a possible D gene (6 bases). The CDR3 has 15 amino acids. V was clipped by 0 bases and J by 1 base, with 12 bases between them. The germline V gene encodes CDR1 GTSNPN and CDR2 SVGIG (reference sequence).